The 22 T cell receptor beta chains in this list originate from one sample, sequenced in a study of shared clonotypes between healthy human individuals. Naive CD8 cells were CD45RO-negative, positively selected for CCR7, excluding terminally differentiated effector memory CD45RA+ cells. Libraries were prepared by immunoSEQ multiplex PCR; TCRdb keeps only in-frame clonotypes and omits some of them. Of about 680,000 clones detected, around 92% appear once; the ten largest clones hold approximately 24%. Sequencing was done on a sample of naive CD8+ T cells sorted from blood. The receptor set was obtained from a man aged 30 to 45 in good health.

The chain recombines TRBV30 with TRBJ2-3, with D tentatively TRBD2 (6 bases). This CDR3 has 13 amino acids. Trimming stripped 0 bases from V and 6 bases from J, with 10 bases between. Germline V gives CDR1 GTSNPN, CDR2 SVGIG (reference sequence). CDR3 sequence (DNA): TGTGCCTGGAGTGTACCTAGCGCCGATACGCAGTATTTT. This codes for CAWSVPSADTQYF.

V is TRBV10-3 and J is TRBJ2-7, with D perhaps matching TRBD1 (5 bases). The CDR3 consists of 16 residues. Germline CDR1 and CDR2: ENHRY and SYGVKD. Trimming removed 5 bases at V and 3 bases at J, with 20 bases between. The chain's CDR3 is CAISLNRRFLYYEQYF. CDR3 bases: TGTGCCATCAGTTTAAACAGGCGGTTCTTATACTACGAGCAGTACTTC.

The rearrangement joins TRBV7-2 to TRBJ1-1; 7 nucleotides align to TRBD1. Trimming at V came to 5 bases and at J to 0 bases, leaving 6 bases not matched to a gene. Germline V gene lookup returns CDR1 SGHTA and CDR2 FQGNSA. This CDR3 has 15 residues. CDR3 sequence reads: CASSQQGLLNTEAFF. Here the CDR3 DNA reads TGTGCCAGCAGCCAACAGGGGCTCCTGAACACTGAAGCTTTCTTT.

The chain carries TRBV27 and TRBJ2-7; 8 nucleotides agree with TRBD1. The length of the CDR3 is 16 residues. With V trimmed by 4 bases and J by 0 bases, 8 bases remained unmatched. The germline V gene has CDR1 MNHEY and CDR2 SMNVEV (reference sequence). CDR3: CASSWQGAPSSYEQYF. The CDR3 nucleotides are TGTGCCAGCAGTTGGCAGGGGGCGCCGAGCTCCTACGAGCAGTACTTC.

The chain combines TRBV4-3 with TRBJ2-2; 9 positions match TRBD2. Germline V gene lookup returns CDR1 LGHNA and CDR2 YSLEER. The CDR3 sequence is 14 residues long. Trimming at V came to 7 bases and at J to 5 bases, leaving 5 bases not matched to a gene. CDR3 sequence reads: CASKLAGTTGELFF. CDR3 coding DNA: TGCGCCAGCAAGCTAGCGGGAACAACCGGGGAGCTGTTTTTT.

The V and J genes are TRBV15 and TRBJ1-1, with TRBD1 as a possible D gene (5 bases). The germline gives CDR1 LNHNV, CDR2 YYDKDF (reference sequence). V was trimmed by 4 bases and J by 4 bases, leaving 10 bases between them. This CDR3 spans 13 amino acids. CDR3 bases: TGTGCCACCAGCACAGGGACGCGCACTGAAGCTTTCTTT. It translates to CATSTGTRTEAFF.

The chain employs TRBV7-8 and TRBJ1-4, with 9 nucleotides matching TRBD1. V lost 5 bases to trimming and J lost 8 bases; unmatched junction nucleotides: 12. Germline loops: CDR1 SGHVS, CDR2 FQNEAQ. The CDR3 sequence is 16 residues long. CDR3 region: CASSPDPGTGREKLFF. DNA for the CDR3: TGTGCCAGCAGCCCCGATCCCGGGACAGGGCGAGAAAAACTGTTTTTT. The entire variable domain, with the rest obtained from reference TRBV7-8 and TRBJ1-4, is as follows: GAGVSQSPRYKVAKRGQDVALRCDPISGHVSLFWYQQALGQGPEFLTYFQNEAQLDKSGLPSDRFFAERPEGSVSTLKIQRTQQEDSAVYLCASSPDPGTGREKLFFGSGTQLSVL.

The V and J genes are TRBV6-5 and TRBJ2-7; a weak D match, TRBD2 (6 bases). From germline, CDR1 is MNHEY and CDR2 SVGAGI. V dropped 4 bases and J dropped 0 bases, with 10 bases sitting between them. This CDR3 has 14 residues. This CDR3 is CASSWGLSSYEQYF. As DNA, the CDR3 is TGTGCCAGCAGTTGGGGACTTAGCTCCTACGAGCAGTACTTC.

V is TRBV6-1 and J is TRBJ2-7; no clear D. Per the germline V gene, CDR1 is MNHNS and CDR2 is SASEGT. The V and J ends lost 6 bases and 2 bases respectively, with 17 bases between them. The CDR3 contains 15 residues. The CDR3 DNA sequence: TGTGCCAGCAGACTCGACGGCCCCCCTACCTACGAGCAGTACTTC. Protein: CASRLDGPPTYEQYF.

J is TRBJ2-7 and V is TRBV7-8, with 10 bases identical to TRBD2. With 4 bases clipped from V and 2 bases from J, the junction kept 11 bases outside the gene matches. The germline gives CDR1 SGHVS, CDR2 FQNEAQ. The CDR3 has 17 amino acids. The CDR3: CASSSKTRTSGPYEQYF. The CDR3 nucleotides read TGTGCCAGCAGCTCCAAGACCCGGACTAGCGGCCCCTACGAGCAGTACTTC.

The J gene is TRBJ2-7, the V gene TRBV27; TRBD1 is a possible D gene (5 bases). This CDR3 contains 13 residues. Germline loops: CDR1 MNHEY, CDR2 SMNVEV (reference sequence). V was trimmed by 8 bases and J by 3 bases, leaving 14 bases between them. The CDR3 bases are TGTGCCAGCGGGGCCCGACGAATCTACGAGCAGTACTTC. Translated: CASGARRIYEQYF.

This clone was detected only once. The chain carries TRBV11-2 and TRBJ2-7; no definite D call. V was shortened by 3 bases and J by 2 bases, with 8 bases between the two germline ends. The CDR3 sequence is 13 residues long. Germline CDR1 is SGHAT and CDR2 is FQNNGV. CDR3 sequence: CASSFGPTYEQYF. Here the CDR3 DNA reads TGTGCCAGCAGCTTCGGCCCCACCTACGAGCAGTACTTC.

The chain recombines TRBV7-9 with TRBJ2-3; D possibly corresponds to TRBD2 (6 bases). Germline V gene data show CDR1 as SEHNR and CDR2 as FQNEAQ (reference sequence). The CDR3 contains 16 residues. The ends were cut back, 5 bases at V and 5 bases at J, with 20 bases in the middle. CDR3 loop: CASSRSGSPAGDTQYF. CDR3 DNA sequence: TGTGCCAGCAGCCGTAGCGGTTCTCCCGCGGGAGATACGCAGTATTTT.

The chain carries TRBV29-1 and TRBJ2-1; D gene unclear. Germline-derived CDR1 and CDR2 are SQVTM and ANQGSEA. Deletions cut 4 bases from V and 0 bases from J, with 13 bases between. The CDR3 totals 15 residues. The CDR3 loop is CSVALVTSSYNEQFF. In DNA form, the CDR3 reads TGCAGCGTTGCCTTAGTAACCTCCTCCTACAATGAGCAGTTCTTC.

The CDR3 region has the DNA TGTGCCAGCAGCTTGGACGAGCTAGGAAACATTCAGTACTTC. Protein: CASSLDELGNIQYF. The V call is TRBV5-4, the J call TRBJ2-4; D unclear. The CDR3 sequence is 14 residues long. CDR1 and CDR2 (germline): SGHNT, YYREEE (reference sequence). With 0 bases removed from V and 6 bases from J, the gap between germline ends came to 10 bases.

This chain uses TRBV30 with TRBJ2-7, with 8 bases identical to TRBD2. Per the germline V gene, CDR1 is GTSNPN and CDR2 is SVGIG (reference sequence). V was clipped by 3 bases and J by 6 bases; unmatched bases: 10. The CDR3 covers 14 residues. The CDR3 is CAWSLFGRGAEQYF. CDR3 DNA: TGTGCCTGGAGCCTTTTCGGGAGGGGGGCCGAGCAGTACTTC.

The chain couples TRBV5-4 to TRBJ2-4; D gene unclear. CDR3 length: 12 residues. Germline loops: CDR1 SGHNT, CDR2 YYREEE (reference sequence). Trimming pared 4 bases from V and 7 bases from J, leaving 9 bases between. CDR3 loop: CASSADENIQYF. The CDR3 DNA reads TGTGCCAGCAGCGCGGACGAGAACATTCAGTACTTC.

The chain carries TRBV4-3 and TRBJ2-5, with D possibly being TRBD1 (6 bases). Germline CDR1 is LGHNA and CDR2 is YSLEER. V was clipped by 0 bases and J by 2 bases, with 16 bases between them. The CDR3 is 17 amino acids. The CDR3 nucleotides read TGCGCCAGCAGCCAAGATCGGACGACAGGAAGGCAAGAGACCCAGTACTTC. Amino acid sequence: CASSQDRTTGRQETQYF.

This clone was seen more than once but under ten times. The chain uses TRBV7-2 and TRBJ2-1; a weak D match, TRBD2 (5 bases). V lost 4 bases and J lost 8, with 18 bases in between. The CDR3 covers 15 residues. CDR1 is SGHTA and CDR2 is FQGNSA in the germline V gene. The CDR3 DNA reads TGTGCCAGCAGCTCCTATCGGGGTGGAGGCTATGAGCAGTTCTTC. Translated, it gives CASSSYRGGGYEQFF.

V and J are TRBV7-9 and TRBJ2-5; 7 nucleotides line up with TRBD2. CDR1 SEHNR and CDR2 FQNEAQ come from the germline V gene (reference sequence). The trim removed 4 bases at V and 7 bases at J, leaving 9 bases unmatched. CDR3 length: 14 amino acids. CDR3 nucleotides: TGTGCCAGCAGCTCCCCTCCGGGGGGTGGGACCCAGTACTTC. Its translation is CASSSPPGGGTQYF.

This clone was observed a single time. In DNA, the CDR3 is TGTGCCAGCAGTGAGGACAGGGGGGTCTACAATGAGCAGTTCTTC. Its translation is CASSEDRGVYNEQFF. The gene calls are TRBV2 and TRBJ2-1; 10 bases line up with TRBD1. The CDR3 totals 15 residues. V shed 3 bases, J shed 3 bases, and the junction held 2 bases outside the gene matches. Germline CDR1 reads SNHLY; CDR2 reads FYNNEI.

The CDR3: CASSFWGDTQYF. For the CDR3, the DNA is TGTGCCAGCAGTTTTTGGGGGGATACGCAGTATTTT. This rearrangement joins TRBV6-6 to TRBJ2-3, with D possibly called TRBD1 or TRBD2 (5 bases each). Trimming left V 4 bases short and J 6 bases short, with 8 bases between. CDR1 is MNHNY and CDR2 is SVGAGI in the germline V gene (reference sequence). The CDR3 covers 12 residues.